These 22 T cell receptor beta chains were sequenced from one sample in a study of control samples from healthy donors and cancer patients. This table comes from immunoSEQ multiplex PCR, and its TCRdb copy is limited to in-frame clones, with some not included. The top ten hold around a tenth of the sample, which has over 50,000 clones, 75% to 90% seen once. The sequencing sample was made of blood. The receptors stem from a man aged 65-85 years in good health.

This clone was counted between two and nine times. The chain couples TRBV19 to TRBJ1-2; no reliable D call. V was pared by 7 bases and J by 8 bases, with 20 bases between. The V gene's germline CDR1 is LNHDA and CDR2 SQIVND (reference sequence). The CDR3 spans 14 residues. The CDR3: CASTQGLTLGGYTF. The CDR3 DNA reads as TGTGCCAGTACCCAAGGACTGACTCTGGGCGGCTACACCTTC.

V and J are TRBV4-1 and TRBJ2-2, with 8 nucleotides matching TRBD1. Germline V gene data show CDR1 as MGHRA and CDR2 as YSYEKL. V was clipped by 7 bases and J by 1 base; unmatched bases: 2. The length of the CDR3 is 14 residues. For the CDR3, the DNA is TGCGCCAGCATGGGGACAGGGAACACCGGGGAGCTGTTTTTT. Residues: CASMGTGNTGELFF.

The chain uses TRBV28 and TRBJ1-2; a possible D gene is TRBD1 (5 bases). V was pared by 7 bases and J by 1 base, with 19 bases between. CDR1 is MDHEN, CDR2 SYDVKM, per germline. CDR3 length equals 16 residues. The CDR3 here is CASIAGGGPDNYGYTF. The CDR3 nucleotides are TGTGCCAGCATCGCCGGGGGGGGTCCAGATAACTATGGCTACACCTTC.

This clone came up once. The gene calls are TRBV2 and TRBJ1-5; 8 bases are shared with TRBD1. Trimming took 3 bases from V and 5 from J; bases not matched to a gene: 3. CDR3 length: 14 residues. The germline gives CDR1 SNHLY, CDR2 FYNNEI. CDR3 sequence reads: CASSETGEDQPQHF. The CDR3, as DNA: TGTGCCAGCAGTGAGACAGGGGAGGATCAGCCCCAGCATTTT.

The chain employs TRBV27 and TRBJ2-7; tentative D call: TRBD1 (5 bases). Germline V gene lookup returns CDR1 MNHEY and CDR2 SMNVEV (reference sequence). The CDR3 runs 16 residues. V shed 3 bases and J shed 6 bases, with 21 bases lying between them. The CDR3 spells CASSLSRVAGVSEQYF. The CDR3 DNA sequence: TGTGCCAGCAGTTTGAGCAGGGTAGCTGGCGTAAGCGAGCAGTACTTC.

In this sample, this clone turned up once. The chain carries TRBV6-6 and TRBJ2-2; D may be TRBD2 (5 bases). Per germline, CDR1 MNHNY and CDR2 SVGAGI (reference sequence). V lost 5 bases and J 6 bases, leaving 25 bases between the germline ends. The CDR3 spans 18 residues. The CDR3 is CASSPRRTSGSGSGELFF. The CDR3 DNA is TGTGCCAGCAGTCCCCGACGGACGTCCGGCTCGGGGTCCGGGGAGCTGTTTTTT.

The V call is TRBV28, the J call TRBJ2-1; D may be TRBD1 (5 bases). This CDR3 contains 16 residues. The V end lost 2 bases, the J end lost 7 bases, and 18 bases lay between the germline ends. Germline lookup yields CDR1 MDHEN and CDR2 SYDVKM. CDR3 sequence (DNA): TGTGCCAGCAGTTTAGCCTCGGGCCAGGGTCGGAATGAGCAGTTCTTC. As protein: CASSLASGQGRNEQFF.

The gene calls are TRBV14 and TRBJ1-2, with D hard to call. The germline CDR1 and CDR2 sequences are SGHDN and FVKESK. V was cut by 0 bases and J by 1 base, with 6 bases left in between. This CDR3 region has 14 residues. CDR3 nucleotide sequence: TGTGCCAGCAGCCAAGAAAGGTTTAACTATGGCTACACCTTC. Its protein product is CASSQERFNYGYTF.

The chain combines TRBV30 with TRBJ2-7, with 10 bases lining up with TRBD2. CDR3 length: 16 residues. V dropped 2 bases and J dropped 1; count of bases not matched to a gene: 8. Germline V gene lookup returns CDR1 GTSNPN and CDR2 SVGIG (reference sequence). For the CDR3, the DNA is TGTGCCTGGAGTATGCCTAGCGGGAGACTTTCCTACGAGCAGTACTTC. Translated: CAWSMPSGRLSYEQYF.

Here the CDR3 reads CASKDSVNTEAFF. The CDR3 bases are TGTGCCAGCAAAGATTCGGTGAACACTGAAGCTTTCTTT. This chain joins TRBV2 and TRBJ1-1; D call uncertain. The V end was cut by 7 bases, the J end by 0 bases, with 9 bases between. This CDR3 is built from 13 residues. CDR1 and CDR2 from the germline V gene are SNHLY and FYNNEI.

This chain links TRBV28 with TRBJ1-1; perhaps TRBD1 as D (5 bases). CDR1 is MDHEN and CDR2 is SYDVKM in the germline V gene. The CDR3 runs 19 residues. The V gene lost 0 bases and the J gene lost 3 bases, with 23 bases spanning the gap. CDR3 nucleotide sequence: TGTGCCAGCAGTTTATGGTATGTCGGGGCGAAACCGGCTGACACTGAAGCTTTCTTT. This encodes CASSLWYVGAKPADTEAFF.

The rearrangement uses TRBV5-1 and TRBJ1-3, with D unresolved. CDR3 length: 16 residues. The germline V gene encodes CDR1 SGHRS and CDR2 YFSETQ. Trimming pared 4 bases from V and 1 base from J, leaving 15 bases between. The CDR3 reads CASSPQGKGSGNTIYF. The CDR3 DNA follows: TGCGCCAGCAGCCCCCAAGGGAAGGGATCTGGAAACACCATATATTTT. Looking up the rest from reference TRBV5-1 and TRBJ1-3 gives the full variable domain: KAGVTQTPRYLIKTRGQQVTLSCSPISGHRSVSWYQQTPGQGLQFLFEYFSETQRNKGNFPGRFSGRQFSNSRSEMNVSTLELGDSALYLCASSPQGKGSGNTIYFGEGSWLTVV.

With regard to this clone: The same CDR3 is also encoded by other DNA sequences in this sample. The chain joins TRBV28 to TRBJ1-5; D not resolved. The germline gives CDR1 MDHEN, CDR2 SYDVKM. This CDR3 has 15 residues. V was trimmed by 1 base and J by 0 bases, leaving 7 bases between them. Here the CDR3 DNA reads TGTGCCAGCAGTTTATCGACATTTAGCAATCAGCCCCAGCATTTT. Translating gives CASSLSTFSNQPQHF. The variable domain in full, completed from reference TRBV28 and TRBJ1-5, reads DVKVTQSSRYLVKRTGEKVFLECVQDMDHENMFWYRQDPGLGLRLIYFSYDVKMKEKGDIPEGYSVSREKKERFSLILESASTNQTSMYLCASSLSTFSNQPQHFGDGTRLSIL.

In its sample, this clone was seen a few times. The genes are TRBV7-2 and TRBJ1-5, with 7 bases identical to TRBD1. CDR3 length: 17 amino acids. The germline V gene has CDR1 SGHTA and CDR2 FQGNSA. Trimming at V came to 2 bases and at J to 0 bases, leaving 7 bases not matched to a gene. The CDR3 protein is CASSLNRGGYSNQPQHF. CDR3 DNA: TGTGCCAGCAGCTTAAACAGGGGAGGTTATAGCAATCAGCCCCAGCATTTT.

The chain joins TRBV15 to TRBJ1-1; no reliable D call. This CDR3 is 14 amino acids long. Germline V gene data show CDR1 as LNHNV and CDR2 as YYDKDF (reference sequence). V lost 0 bases and J 6 bases, leaving 11 bases between the germline ends. This chain's CDR3 is CATSRDLFLAEAFF. In DNA form, the CDR3 reads TGTGCCACCAGCAGAGACCTGTTTTTGGCTGAAGCTTTCTTT. Full variable domain (remainder filled in from reference TRBV15 and TRBJ1-1): DAMVIQNPRYQVTQFGKPVTLSCSQTLNHNVMYWYQQKSSQAPKLLFHYYDKDFNNEADTPDNFQSRRPNTSFCFLDIRSPGLGDTAMYLCATSRDLFLAEAFFGQGTRLTVV.

This rearrangement joins TRBV6-6 to TRBJ2-1, with TRBD2 matching 9 bases. The germline V gene encodes CDR1 MNHNY and CDR2 SVGAGI (reference sequence). The CDR3 has 15 amino acids. The junction had 8 bases not matched to a gene; V was cut back by 2 bases and J by 9 bases. The CDR3 protein is CASSYRLAGQGEQFF. DNA for the CDR3: TGTGCCAGCAGTTACCGTCTAGCGGGGCAGGGTGAGCAGTTCTTC.

This clone has more than one count but fewer than ten. The gene calls are TRBV7-8 and TRBJ2-1; 7 nucleotides align to TRBD1. The germline V gene has CDR1 SGHVS and CDR2 FQNEAQ. The CDR3 runs to 15 residues. V lost 5 bases to trimming and J lost 7 bases; unmatched junction nucleotides: 11. The CDR3 DNA reads as TGTGCCAGCAGCGTAATGACAGGGAATCGTAATGAGCAGTTCTTC. Its protein is CASSVMTGNRNEQFF.

This chain links TRBV24-1 with TRBJ1-5; 7 nucleotides match TRBD1. Per germline, CDR1 KGHDR and CDR2 SFDVKD. This CDR3 region has 17 residues. The V gene end was trimmed by 0 bases and the J gene end by 3 bases; junction bases not matched to a gene: 7. The DNA of the CDR3 is TGTGCCACCAGTGATTTGGGCTGGACAGGCGTCAATCAGCCCCAGCATTTT. Encoded protein: CATSDLGWTGVNQPQHF.

The chain is built from TRBV9 and TRBJ2-2; perhaps TRBD2 as D (5 bases). CDR3 length: 15 residues. CDR1 and CDR2 (germline): SGDLS, YYNGEE. V was shortened by 2 bases and J by 0 bases, with 8 bases between the two germline ends. For the CDR3, the DNA is TGTGCCAGCAGCGTCCGGGGAGCGAACACCGGGGAGCTGTTTTTT. Translated, it gives CASSVRGANTGELFF.

The chain couples TRBV7-9 to TRBJ1-2; D is unresolved. The CDR3 extends over 14 amino acids. Trimming took off 3 bases at V and 4 bases at J, with 12 bases between the two ends. The germline V gene encodes CDR1 SEHNR and CDR2 FQNEAQ (reference sequence). CDR3 in amino acids: CASSFVEQPYGYTF. The DNA for the CDR3 is TGTGCCAGCAGCTTTGTCGAGCAGCCCTATGGCTACACCTTC.

The chain carries TRBV5-1 and TRBJ1-1; unclear D gene. V lost 4 bases and J 1 base, leaving 2 bases between the germline ends. CDR3 size: 11 residues. Germline V gene sequence: CDR1 SGHRS, CDR2 YFSETQ. For the CDR3, the DNA is TGCGCCAGCAGCCAGAACACTGAAGCTTTCTTT. This gives the protein CASSQNTEAFF.

V and J are TRBV6-5 and TRBJ1-3, with TRBD1 matching over 7 bases. The germline gives CDR1 MNHEY, CDR2 SVGAGI. The CDR3 consists of 14 residues. V trimming: 8 bases; J trimming: 2 bases; junction bases outside the gene matches: 6. CDR3 sequence: CASGYRGPGNTIYF. The CDR3 DNA sequence: TGTGCCAGCGGCTACAGGGGTCCTGGAAACACCATATATTTT.